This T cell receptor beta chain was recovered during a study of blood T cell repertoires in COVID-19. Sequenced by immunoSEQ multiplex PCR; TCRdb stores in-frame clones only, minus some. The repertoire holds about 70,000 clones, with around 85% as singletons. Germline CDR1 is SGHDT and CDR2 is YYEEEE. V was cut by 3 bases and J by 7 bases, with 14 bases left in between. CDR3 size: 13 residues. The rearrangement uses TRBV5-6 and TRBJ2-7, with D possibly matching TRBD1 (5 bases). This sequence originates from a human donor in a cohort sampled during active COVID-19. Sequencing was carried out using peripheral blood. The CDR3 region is CASSYRIKGEQYF. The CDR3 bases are TGTGCCAGCAGCTATAGAATCAAGGGGGAGCAGTACTTC. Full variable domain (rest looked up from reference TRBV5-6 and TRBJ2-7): DAGVTQSPTHLIKTRGQQVTLRCSPKSGHDTVSWYQQALGQGPQFIFQYYEEEERQRGNFPDRFSGHQFPNYSSELNVNALLLGDSALYLCASSYRIKGEQYFGPGTRLTVT.